Shown below are 15 T cell receptor beta chains from a single sample sequenced in a study of response to subunit inactivated influenza vaccine. TCRdb recomputed calls from the RT-PCR reads with MiXCR, one row per CDR3 protein. The top ten hold approximately 10% of the sample, which has 500,000 to 600,000 distinct CDR3 sequences, around 10% seen once. The same specimen was also included in a second study, on T cells expressing NK-cell markers. Per that paper: Production of TCR beta cDNA relied on 5'RACE template switching with UMIs.

Sequencing was performed on PBMCs from blood, taken on the day of vaccination. Every receptor here comes from a man aged 50 to 59 who received an inactivated influenza vaccine.

This clonotype was counted ten times or more. This rearrangement joins TRBV5-1 to TRBJ2-7; D remains unclear. CDR3 length: 14 amino acids. CDR1 and CDR2 (germline): SGHRS, YFSETQ. Trimming removed 4 bases from V and 2 bases from J, with 13 bases in between. The CDR3 nucleotides are TGCGCCAGCAGCCCCGGTCCTGTTGCCTACGAGCAGTACTTC. It specifies CASSPGPVAYEQYF.

In DNA, the CDR3 is TGTGCCAGCAGCTACCGGACTACCCCGGGCGGGGAGCTGTTTTTT. Its protein is CASSYRTTPGGELFF. The chain has TRBV5-6 and TRBJ2-2, with D perhaps matching TRBD2 (6 bases). The ends were cut back, 3 bases at V and 7 bases at J, with 16 bases in the middle. The CDR3 totals 15 residues. CDR1 is SGHDT, CDR2 YYEEEE, per germline.

CDR3: CASSLLTWTDTQYF. Here the CDR3 DNA reads TGTGCCAGCAGCCTCCTTACATGGACAGATACGCAGTATTTT. This chain connects TRBV7-2 to TRBJ2-3; D ambiguous. Germline V gene data show CDR1 as SGHTA and CDR2 as FQGNSA. The CDR3 sequence is 14 residues long. V dropped 5 bases and J dropped 3 bases, with 12 bases sitting between them.

J is TRBJ2-7 and V is TRBV3-1; D may be TRBD2 (6 bases). V was shortened by 3 bases and J by 0 bases, with 15 bases between the two germline ends. Germline CDR1 and CDR2: LGHDT and YNNKEL (reference sequence). The CDR3 covers 16 residues. The CDR3 here is CASSQARDWSSYEQYF. The CDR3 region has the DNA TGTGCCAGCAGCCAGGCCCGGGACTGGAGCTCCTACGAGCAGTACTTC.

A few counts support this clonotype. The chain couples TRBV12-3 or TRBV12-4 to TRBJ2-7; TRBD2 aligns across 7 bases. With 8 bases clipped from V and 5 bases from J, the junction kept 9 bases outside the gene matches. The CDR3 covers 13 residues. This CDR3 is CASGGDLSDEQYF. The CDR3 nucleotides read TGTGCCAGCGGGGGGGACTTATCCGACGAGCAGTACTTC.

J is TRBJ2-1 and V is TRBV25-1; TRBD1 aligns across 10 bases. Germline CDR1 and CDR2: MGHDK and SYGVNS. Trimming cost V 4 bases and J 7 bases; bases outside gene matches: 7. This CDR3 is built from 15 residues. This chain's CDR3 is CASSVDRGPRNEQFF. DNA for the CDR3: TGTGCCAGCAGTGTAGACAGGGGGCCGAGGAATGAGCAGTTCTTC.

In this sample, this clonotype turned up many times. This sequence joins TRBV4-3 and TRBJ2-2, with 7 bases aligning to TRBD1. Unmatched junction bases numbered 11, after V lost 1 base and J lost 9 bases. The CDR3 runs to 16 residues. In germline, CDR1 is LGHNA, CDR2 YSLEER. The DNA of the CDR3 is TGCGCCAGCAGCCAAGGACAGGGTGAGGGTGGTCGGGAGCTGTTTTTT. Translating it yields CASSQGQGEGGRELFF.

Only a few counts were recorded for this clonotype. This chain connects TRBV20-1 to TRBJ2-1; 7 bases are a match to TRBD2. Trimming cost V 2 bases and J 10 bases; bases outside gene matches: 14. The CDR3 is 15 amino acids. The germline CDR1 and CDR2 sequences are DFQATT and SNEGSKA (reference sequence). The CDR3: CSARSYGRAEGEQFF. The DNA of the CDR3 is TGCAGTGCTAGATCTTATGGGAGGGCAGAGGGGGAGCAGTTCTTC.

This clonotype came up many times. V is TRBV5-1 and J is TRBJ2-5; D is possibly TRBD2 (5 bases). Per the germline V gene, CDR1 is SGHRS and CDR2 is YFSETQ. The V gene lost 5 bases and the J gene lost 2 bases, with 7 bases spanning the gap. CDR3 length equals 12 residues. As DNA, the CDR3 is TGCGCCAGCAGGGACTCTCAAGAGACCCAGTACTTC. Translated, it gives CASRDSQETQYF.

This clonotype was found a few times. V and J are TRBV18 and TRBJ2-7; the D gene is possibly TRBD1 (6 bases). This CDR3 is 19 amino acids long. Trimming cost V 3 bases and J 3 bases, with 27 bases left between them. The germline CDR1 and CDR2 sequences are KGHSH and LQKENI. The chain's CDR3 is CASSPALTAARGLDYEQYF. Here the CDR3 DNA reads TGTGCCAGCTCACCCGCTCTTACGGCGGCCAGGGGATTGGACTACGAGCAGTACTTC. The whole variable domain, filled in from reference TRBV18 and TRBJ2-7, reads NAGVMQNPRHLVRRRGQEARLRCSPMKGHSHVYWYRQLPEEGLKFMVYLQKENIIDESGMPKERFSAEFPKEGPSILRIQQVVRGDSAAYFCASSPALTAARGLDYEQYFGPGTRLTVT.

V and J are TRBV2 and TRBJ2-5; the D gene could be TRBD1 or TRBD2 (7 bases each). Germline lookup yields CDR1 SNHLY and CDR2 FYNNEI. V was pared by 2 bases and J by 5 bases, with 15 bases between. The CDR3 is 15 amino acids. The CDR3 coding sequence is TGTGCCAGCAGTGAAAGACAGGGAGGGTGGGAGACCCAGTACTTC. It yields the protein CASSERQGGWETQYF.

This chain joins TRBV18 and TRBJ2-2, with 9 bases identical to TRBD1. CDR1 KGHSH and CDR2 LQKENI come from the germline V gene. The CDR3 runs to 18 residues. After removal of 4 bases from V and 0 bases from J, the junction contained 9 bases not matched to a gene. CDR3 bases: TGTGCCAGCTCACAGAGACCGGGACAGGGAACGAACACCGGGGAGCTGTTTTTT. It translates to CASSQRPGQGTNTGELFF.

In this sample, this clonotype turned up a few times. The chain employs TRBV20-1 and TRBJ1-5; D is unresolved. The CDR3 is made up of 16 amino acids. Trimming took off 0 bases at V and 2 bases at J, with 14 bases between the two ends. The germline gives CDR1 DFQATT, CDR2 SNEGSKA (reference sequence). Written as DNA, the CDR3 is TGCAGTGCTAGAGATCAACAGAGAGTTGGCAATCAGCCCCAGCATTTT. Translating it yields CSARDQQRVGNQPQHF.

The DNA for the CDR3 is TGTGCCAGCAGCGCCGGACAGGGGGCGGGATTTTCGGCTTTCTTT. This gives the protein CASSAGQGAGFSAFF. V gene TRBV9 combines with J gene TRBJ1-1; 11 nucleotides line up with TRBD1. CDR1 is SGDLS, CDR2 YYNGEE, per germline. V was clipped by 3 bases and J by 11 bases; unmatched bases: 12. CDR3 length: 15 residues. The full variable domain, rest sourced from reference TRBV9 and TRBJ1-1, is DSGVTQTPKHLITATGQRVTLRCSPRSGDLSVYWYQQSLDQGLQFLIQYYNGEERAKGNILERFSAQQFPDLHSELNLSSLELGDSALYFCASSAGQGAGFSAFFGQGTRLTVV.

The rearrangement joins TRBV29-1 to TRBJ2-2, with 9 nucleotides matching TRBD1. This CDR3 has 16 amino acids. Germline V gene data show CDR1 as SQVTM and CDR2 as ANQGSEA. Trimming removed 3 bases from V and 3 bases from J; junction bases left unmatched: 8. CDR3 region: CSVDPTGQGYTGELFF. For the CDR3, the DNA is TGCAGCGTTGACCCTACGGGACAGGGATACACCGGGGAGCTGTTTTTT.